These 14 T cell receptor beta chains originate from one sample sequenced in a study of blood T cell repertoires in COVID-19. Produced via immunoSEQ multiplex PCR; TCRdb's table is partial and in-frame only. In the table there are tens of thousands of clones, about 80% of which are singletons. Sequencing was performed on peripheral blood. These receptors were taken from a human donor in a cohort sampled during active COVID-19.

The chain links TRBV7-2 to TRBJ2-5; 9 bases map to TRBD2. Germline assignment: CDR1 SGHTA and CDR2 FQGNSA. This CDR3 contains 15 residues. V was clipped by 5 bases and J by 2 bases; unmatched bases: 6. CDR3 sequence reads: CASSTGTSLQETQYF. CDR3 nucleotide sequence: TGTGCCAGCAGCACCGGGACTAGCCTACAAGAGACCCAGTACTTC.

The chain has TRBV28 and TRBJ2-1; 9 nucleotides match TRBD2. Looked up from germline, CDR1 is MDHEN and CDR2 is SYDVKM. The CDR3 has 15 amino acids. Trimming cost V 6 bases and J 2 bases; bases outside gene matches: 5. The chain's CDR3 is CASSPSGGTYNEQFF. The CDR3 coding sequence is TGTGCCAGCAGCCCAAGCGGGGGGACCTACAATGAGCAGTTCTTC.

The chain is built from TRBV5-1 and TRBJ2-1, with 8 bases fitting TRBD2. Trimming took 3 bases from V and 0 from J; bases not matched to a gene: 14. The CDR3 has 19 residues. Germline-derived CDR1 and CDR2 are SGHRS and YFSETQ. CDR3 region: CASSSGVTSGGGSYNEQFF. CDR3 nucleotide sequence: TGCGCCAGCAGCTCGGGCGTGACGTCCGGGGGGGGCTCCTACAATGAGCAGTTCTTC.

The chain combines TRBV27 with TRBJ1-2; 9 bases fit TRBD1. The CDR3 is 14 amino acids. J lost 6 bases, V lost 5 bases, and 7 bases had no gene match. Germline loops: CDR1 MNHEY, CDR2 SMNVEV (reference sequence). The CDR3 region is CASSPRGTGNGYTF. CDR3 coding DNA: TGTGCCAGCAGTCCAAGGGGGACAGGGAATGGCTACACCTTC.

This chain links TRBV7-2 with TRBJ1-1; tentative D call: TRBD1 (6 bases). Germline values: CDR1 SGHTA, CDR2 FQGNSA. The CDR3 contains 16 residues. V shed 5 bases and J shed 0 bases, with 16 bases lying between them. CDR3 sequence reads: CASSPRGGAVNTEAFF. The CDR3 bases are TGTGCCAGCAGCCCCCGGGGGGGGGCGGTGAACACTGAAGCTTTCTTT.

This CDR3 is CASSATGGNTIYF. The CDR3 coding sequence is TGTGCCAGCAGTGCGACAGGGGGAAACACCATATATTTT. This chain links TRBV6-6 with TRBJ1-3; the match to TRBD1 covers 7 bases. The J segment lost 4 bases and the V segment lost 5 bases, leaving 2 bases of the junction unmatched. Germline V CDR1 and CDR2: MNHNY, SVGAGI (reference sequence). The CDR3 runs 13 residues.

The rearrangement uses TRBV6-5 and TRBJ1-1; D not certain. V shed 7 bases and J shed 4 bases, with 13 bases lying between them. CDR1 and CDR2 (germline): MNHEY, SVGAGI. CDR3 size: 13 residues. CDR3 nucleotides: TGTGCCAGCAACTACTTTCATGGCACTGAAGCTTTCTTT. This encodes CASNYFHGTEAFF.

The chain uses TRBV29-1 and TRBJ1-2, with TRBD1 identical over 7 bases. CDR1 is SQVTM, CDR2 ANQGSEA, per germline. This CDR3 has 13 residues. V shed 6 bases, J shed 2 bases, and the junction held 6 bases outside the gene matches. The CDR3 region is CSVRTGKNYGYTF. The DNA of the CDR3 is TGCAGCGTCAGGACAGGCAAAAACTATGGCTACACCTTC.

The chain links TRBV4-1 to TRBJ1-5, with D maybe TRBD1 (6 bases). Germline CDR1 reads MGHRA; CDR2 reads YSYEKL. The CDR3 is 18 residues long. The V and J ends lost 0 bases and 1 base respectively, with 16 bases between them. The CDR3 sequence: CASSQELGGKGSNQPQHF. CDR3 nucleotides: TGCGCCAGCAGCCAAGAATTAGGGGGTAAAGGAAGCAATCAGCCCCAGCATTTT.

CDR3 nucleotides: TGTGCCAGCTCCCTCGGGGGGACTAGCGGTACCTACGAGCAGTACTTC. Its protein product is CASSLGGTSGTYEQYF. The chain is built from TRBV18 and TRBJ2-7, with 11 bases matching TRBD2. V lost 6 bases, J lost 2 bases, and 9 bases stayed unmatched. The CDR3 has 16 residues. In germline, CDR1 is KGHSH, CDR2 LQKENI.

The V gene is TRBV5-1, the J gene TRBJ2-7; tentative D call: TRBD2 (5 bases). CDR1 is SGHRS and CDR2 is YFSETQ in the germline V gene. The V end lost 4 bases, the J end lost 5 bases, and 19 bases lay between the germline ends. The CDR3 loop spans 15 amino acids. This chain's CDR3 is CASSRGGFNSDEQYF. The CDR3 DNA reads TGCGCCAGCAGCCGTGGCGGGTTTAATTCGGACGAGCAGTACTTC.

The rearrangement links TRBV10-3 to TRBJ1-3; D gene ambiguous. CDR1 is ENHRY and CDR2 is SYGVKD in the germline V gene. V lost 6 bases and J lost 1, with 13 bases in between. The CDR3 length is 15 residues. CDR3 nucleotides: TGTGCCATCAGAAGTAATCAGGTTTCTGGAAACACCATATATTTT. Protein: CAIRSNQVSGNTIYF.

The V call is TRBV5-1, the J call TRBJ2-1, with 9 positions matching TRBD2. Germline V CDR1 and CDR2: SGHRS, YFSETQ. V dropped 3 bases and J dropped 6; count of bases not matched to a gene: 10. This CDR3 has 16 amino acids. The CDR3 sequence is CASSSQPTLAGNEQFF. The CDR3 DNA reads TGCGCCAGCAGCTCCCAACCAACACTAGCGGGCAATGAGCAGTTCTTC. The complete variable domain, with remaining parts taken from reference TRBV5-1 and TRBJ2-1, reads KAGVTQTPRYLIKTRGQQVTLSCSPISGHRSVSWYQQTPGQGLQFLFEYFSETQRNKGNFPGRFSGRQFSNSRSEMNVSTLELGDSALYLCASSSQPTLAGNEQFFGPGTRLTVL.

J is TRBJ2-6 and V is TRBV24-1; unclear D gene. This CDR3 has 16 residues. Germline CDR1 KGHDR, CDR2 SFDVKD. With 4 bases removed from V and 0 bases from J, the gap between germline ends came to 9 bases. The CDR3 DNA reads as TGTGCCACCAGTGACCCGACTTACTCTGGGGCCAACGTCCTGACTTTC. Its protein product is CATSDPTYSGANVLTF.